These 27 T cell receptor beta chains came from one sample sequenced in a study of cytomegalovirus exposure and HLA in healthy donors. This PCR relied on a set of 60 Vbeta primers and 13 Jbeta primers. This table comes from immunoSEQ multiplex PCR, and its TCRdb copy is limited to in-frame clones, with some not included. Counted here are around 150,000 clones, less than 9.5% occurring once; the ten biggest clones make up less than 2%. Sequenced sample: PBMCs. All receptors derive from a male donor in good health and CMV-seronegative.

This clone was counted between two and nine times. J is TRBJ1-1 and V is TRBV5-1, with TRBD1 matching 7 bases. The germline V gene has CDR1 SGHRS and CDR2 YFSETQ. After removal of 4 bases from V and 7 bases from J, the junction contained 10 bases not matched to a gene. The CDR3 is made up of 14 amino acids. This CDR3 is CASSMTGRDGEAFF. The CDR3 nucleotides read TGCGCCAGCAGCATGACAGGGCGCGACGGTGAAGCTTTCTTT.

This clone was observed a handful of times. The chain employs TRBV2 and TRBJ1-5, with D unresolved. This CDR3 is 14 amino acids long. V was cut by 5 bases and J by 4 bases, with 12 bases left in between. The germline gives CDR1 SNHLY, CDR2 FYNNEI. The CDR3 region has the DNA TGTGCCAGCAGTACGGGGTCGGGAAATCAGCCCCAGCATTTT. Protein: CASSTGSGNQPQHF.

The table lists this clone with a few counts. The chain uses TRBV6-1 and TRBJ1-1; 8 positions match TRBD1. The J segment lost 0 bases and the V segment lost 2 bases, leaving 5 bases of the junction unmatched. The CDR3 is made up of 16 amino acids. Germline CDR1 reads MNHNS; CDR2 reads SASEGT. Here the CDR3 reads CASSEQGAGMNTEAFF. The CDR3 nucleotides read TGTGCCAGCAGTGAACAGGGGGCGGGCATGAACACTGAAGCTTTCTTT.

The chain combines TRBV5-6 with TRBJ2-3; tentatively, D is TRBD2 (5 bases). Trimming stripped 2 bases from V and 4 bases from J, with 14 bases between. Per the germline V gene, CDR1 is SGHDT and CDR2 is YYEEEE. The CDR3 has 15 amino acids. The CDR3 loop reads CASSLAVGSPDTQYF. CDR3 DNA: TGTGCCAGCAGCTTAGCGGTTGGTAGTCCAGATACGCAGTATTTT.

The CDR3 region is CASSLTANTEAFF. CDR3 nucleotides: TGCGCCAGCAGCTTAACAGCGAACACTGAAGCTTTCTTT. The rearrangement uses TRBV5-1 and TRBJ1-1; D is unclear. V was clipped by 2 bases and J by 1 base, with 6 bases between them. From germline, CDR1 is SGHRS and CDR2 YFSETQ. The CDR3 is made up of 13 amino acids. Full variable domain (outside the CDR3, taken from reference TRBV5-1 and TRBJ1-1): KAGVTQTPRYLIKTRGQQVTLSCSPISGHRSVSWYQQTPGQGLQFLFEYFSETQRNKGNFPGRFSGRQFSNSRSEMNVSTLELGDSALYLCASSLTANTEAFFGQGTRLTVV.

A few counts support this clone. This chain links TRBV19 with TRBJ1-6; a weak D match, TRBD1 (6 bases). The ends were cut back, 3 bases at V and 8 bases at J, with 11 bases in the middle. Germline CDR1 LNHDA, CDR2 SQIVND (reference sequence). The CDR3 sequence is 14 residues long. The CDR3 loop reads CASSIQGLYSPLHF. The CDR3, as DNA: TGTGCCAGTAGTATTCAGGGGTTATATTCACCCCTCCACTTT.

The rearrangement joins TRBV7-9 to TRBJ1-2; D gene ambiguous. The V and J ends lost 4 bases and 1 base respectively, with 16 bases between them. This CDR3 comprises 16 residues. CDR1 SEHNR and CDR2 FQNEAQ come from the germline V gene (reference sequence). CDR3 in amino acids: CASSSIWRKVNYGYTF. In DNA, the CDR3 is TGTGCCAGCAGCTCCATTTGGAGAAAAGTTAACTATGGCTACACCTTC.

This clone was picked up a small number of times. V usage is TRBV2 and J usage is TRBJ1-2; D not certain. This CDR3 region has 11 residues. V dropped 3 bases and J dropped 4 bases, with 3 bases sitting between them. The germline gives CDR1 SNHLY, CDR2 FYNNEI. CDR3 amino acids: CASSDLYGYTF. As DNA, the CDR3 is TGTGCCAGCAGTGACCTCTATGGCTACACCTTC.

The J gene is TRBJ2-2, the V gene TRBV28; D unclear. CDR3 length: 13 residues. Trimming left V 8 bases short and J 7 bases short, with 14 bases between. Germline loops: CDR1 MDHEN, CDR2 SYDVKM. In DNA form, the CDR3 reads TGTGCCAGCTCCACGACCGGAGACGGGGAGCTGTTTTTT. This translates into CASSTTGDGELFF.

V usage is TRBV6-5 and J usage is TRBJ2-2, with unresolved D. Germline assignment: CDR1 MNHEY and CDR2 SVGAGI. V was cut by 4 bases and J by 4 bases, with 4 bases left in between. The CDR3 is 12 amino acids. The CDR3 DNA is TGTGCCAGCAGTTCTACCACCGGGGAGCTGTTTTTT. Its protein product is CASSSTTGELFF.

The chain is built from TRBV5-1 and TRBJ2-3; 11 bases agree with TRBD1. The CDR3 is 15 residues long. CDR1 SGHRS and CDR2 YFSETQ come from the germline V gene. The junction had 7 bases not matched to a gene; V was cut back by 2 bases and J by 8 bases. The CDR3 nucleotides are TGCGCCAGCAGCTTACAGGACAGGGGGCGGGGTACGCAGTATTTT. Translated: CASSLQDRGRGTQYF. Full variable domain (remainder filled in from reference TRBV5-1 and TRBJ2-3): KAGVTQTPRYLIKTRGQQVTLSCSPISGHRSVSWYQQTPGQGLQFLFEYFSETQRNKGNFPGRFSGRQFSNSRSEMNVSTLELGDSALYLCASSLQDRGRGTQYFGPGTRLTVL.

The CDR3 sequence: CASRDRGQTEAFF. The CDR3 DNA follows: TGTGCCAGTAGAGACAGGGGGCAAACTGAAGCTTTCTTT. The V gene is TRBV19, the J gene TRBJ1-1, with 10 bases matching TRBD1. The CDR3 contains 13 residues. Germline-derived CDR1 and CDR2 are LNHDA and SQIVND (reference sequence). The V segment lost 6 bases and the J segment 5 bases; nucleotides outside the gene matches: 3.

This clone was found a few times. The CDR3, as DNA: TGTGCCTGGAGTGTAACACTAGCGGGGTCCAATGAGCAGTTCTTC. Protein product: CAWSVTLAGSNEQFF. This chain connects TRBV30 to TRBJ2-1; 10 bases line up with TRBD2. Losses at the gene ends were 0 bases for V and 6 bases for J; bases not matched to a gene: 5. Germline V gives CDR1 GTSNPN, CDR2 SVGIG (reference sequence). The CDR3 runs 15 residues.

This chain joins TRBV5-1 and TRBJ2-7; 10 nucleotides match TRBD2. Germline assignment: CDR1 SGHRS and CDR2 YFSETQ. CDR3 length equals 17 residues. The J segment lost 3 bases and the V segment lost 0 bases, leaving 9 bases of the junction unmatched. The DNA for the CDR3 is TGCGCCAGCAGCTTGGGGCTAGCGGGAGTTTTGGGCTACGAGCAGTACTTC. Amino acids: CASSLGLAGVLGYEQYF.

This clone was found a few times. The chain joins TRBV7-8 to TRBJ2-1; D remains ambiguous. Germline V gives CDR1 SGHVS, CDR2 FQNEAQ. The CDR3 runs 16 residues. Trimming removed 1 base from V and 2 bases from J, with 12 bases in between. The CDR3 protein is CASSLVDSRAYNEQFF. The CDR3 DNA sequence: TGTGCCAGCAGCTTAGTCGACTCGCGAGCCTACAATGAGCAGTTCTTC.

The rearrangement uses TRBV15 and TRBJ1-2; 7 bases map to TRBD1. With V trimmed by 4 bases and J by 2 bases, 4 bases remained unmatched. CDR1 LNHNV and CDR2 YYDKDF come from the germline V gene (reference sequence). The length of the CDR3 is 14 residues. CDR3 loop: CATSTLGQNYGYTF. DNA of the CDR3: TGTGCCACCAGCACACTGGGACAGAACTATGGCTACACCTTC.

This clone was seen more than once but under ten times. The chain links TRBV28 to TRBJ1-4, with 7 bases aligning to TRBD1. The CDR3 sequence is 16 residues long. With V trimmed by 7 bases and J by 3 bases, 11 bases remained unmatched. Germline V gene lookup returns CDR1 MDHEN and CDR2 SYDVKM. The CDR3 DNA reads TGTGCCAGCAATCCAACGACAGGGTCGGCTAATGAAAAACTGTTTTTT. Translated: CASNPTTGSANEKLFF.

The CDR3 nucleotides read TGCGCCAGCAGCCAAGACAACTATTCTGGGGCCAACGTCCTGACTTTC. Protein sequence: CASSQDNYSGANVLTF. The chain joins TRBV4-1 to TRBJ2-6; D remains ambiguous. The ends were cut back, 0 bases at V and 1 base at J, with 7 bases in the middle. The CDR3 has 16 residues. Germline V gene lookup returns CDR1 MGHRA and CDR2 YSYEKL.

This clone was detected a few times. CDR3 loop: CASGGSGNEQFF. CDR3 in DNA: TGTGCCAGCGGGGGCTCGGGCAATGAGCAGTTCTTC. The genes are TRBV2 and TRBJ2-1; weak D call: TRBD1 (6 bases). The germline gives CDR1 SNHLY, CDR2 FYNNEI. CDR3 length: 12 residues. V was pared by 8 bases and J by 6 bases, with 11 bases between.

The chain links TRBV5-4 to TRBJ2-5; 14 bases map to TRBD2. The CDR3 has 16 residues. Trimming at V came to 4 bases and at J to 2 bases, leaving 4 bases not matched to a gene. Germline-derived CDR1 and CDR2 are SGHNT and YYREEE (reference sequence). The CDR3 sequence is CASSAGTSGGQETQYF. CDR3 coding DNA: TGTGCCAGCAGCGCCGGGACTAGCGGGGGTCAAGAGACCCAGTACTTC. Based on the CDR3 plus reference TRBV5-4 and TRBJ2-5, the full variable domain is ETGVTQSPTHLIKTRGQQVTLRCSSQSGHNTVSWYQQALGQGPQFIFQYYREEENGRGNFPPRFSGLQFPNYSSELNVNALELDDSALYLCASSAGTSGGQETQYFGPGTRLLVL.

Only a few counts were recorded for this clone. The V and J genes are TRBV7-2 and TRBJ2-1; 10 bases fit TRBD2. With V trimmed by 4 bases and J by 5 bases, 8 bases remained unmatched. This CDR3 is 16 amino acids long. CDR1 is SGHTA and CDR2 is FQGNSA in the germline V gene. The CDR3 spells CASSWLSGRANNEQFF. The CDR3 DNA reads TGTGCCAGCAGCTGGCTGAGCGGGAGGGCCAACAATGAGCAGTTCTTC.

Only a few counts were recorded for this clone. V gene TRBV2 combines with J gene TRBJ2-7, with a possible D match to TRBD1 (7 bases). CDR1 is SNHLY and CDR2 is FYNNEI in the germline V gene. With 0 bases removed from V and 7 bases from J, the gap between germline ends came to 13 bases. The CDR3 is made up of 14 amino acids. DNA for the CDR3: TGTGCCAGCAGTGAAGCGGAGGGGGCGCGAGAGCAGTACTTC. Amino acid sequence: CASSEAEGAREQYF.

This sequence joins TRBV6-1 and TRBJ1-2, with TRBD1 identical over 9 bases. Germline V gene lookup returns CDR1 MNHNS and CDR2 SASEGT. CDR3 size: 16 residues. The V and J ends lost 2 bases and 4 bases, in that order; junction bases with no gene match: 8. This CDR3 is CASSESGTGRAYGYTF. Here the CDR3 DNA reads TGTGCCAGCAGTGAATCCGGGACAGGGAGGGCCTATGGCTACACCTTC.

The chain carries TRBV28 and TRBJ1-2, with a possible D match to TRBD1 (6 bases). CDR1 and CDR2 (germline): MDHEN, SYDVKM. The V gene lost 5 bases and the J gene lost 7 bases, with 14 bases spanning the gap. The CDR3 spans 13 residues. CDR3 in amino acids: CASSPTGPGGYTF. CDR3 bases: TGTGCCAGCAGTCCGACAGGTCCGGGTGGCTACACCTTC.

This clone was seen only a few times. CDR3 sequence (DNA): TGTGCCAGCAGCTTAGTGGGACAGGGATCCGGAAACACCATATATTTT. The encoded protein is CASSLVGQGSGNTIYF. The chain joins TRBV7-9 to TRBJ1-3; TRBD1 aligns across 9 bases. CDR1 is SEHNR and CDR2 is FQNEAQ in the germline V gene (reference sequence). The V gene end was trimmed by 1 base and the J gene end by 4 bases; junction bases not matched to a gene: 5. The CDR3 is 16 residues long.

The chain is built from TRBV10-3 and TRBJ1-2; D unresolved. The CDR3 is 14 residues long. The V gene lost 2 bases and the J gene lost 3 bases, with 10 bases spanning the gap. Germline CDR1 is ENHRY and CDR2 is SYGVKD. In DNA form, the CDR3 reads TGTGCCATCAGTGAGAACGGCGGTGACTATGGCTACACCTTC. Encoded protein: CAISENGGDYGYTF.

This clone was detected a few times. V usage is TRBV21-1 and J usage is TRBJ1-1. TRBV21-1 is a listed pseudogene. This CDR3 has 16 amino acids. CDR3 in amino acids: CASSLRRCRVNTEAFF. DNA for the CDR3: TGTGCCAGCAGCCTCAGGAGGTGCCGGGTGAACACTGAAGCTTTCTTT.